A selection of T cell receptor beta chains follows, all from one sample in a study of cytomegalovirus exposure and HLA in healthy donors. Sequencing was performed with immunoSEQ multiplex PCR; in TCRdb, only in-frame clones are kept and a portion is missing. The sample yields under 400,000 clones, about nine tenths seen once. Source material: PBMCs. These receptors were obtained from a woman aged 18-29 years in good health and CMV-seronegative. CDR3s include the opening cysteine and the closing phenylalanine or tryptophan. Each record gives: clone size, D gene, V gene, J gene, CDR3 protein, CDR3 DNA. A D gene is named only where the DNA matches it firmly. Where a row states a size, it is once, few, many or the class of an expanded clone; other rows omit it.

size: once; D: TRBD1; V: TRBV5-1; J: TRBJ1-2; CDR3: CASSLAAGQGPNYGYTF; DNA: TGCGCCAGCAGCTTGGCGGCGGGACAGGGCCCTAACTATGGCTACACCTTC
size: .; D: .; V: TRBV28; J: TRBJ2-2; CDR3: CASIVRDLTGELFF; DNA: TGTGCCAGCATAGTCAGGGACTTGACCGGGGAGCTGTTTTTT
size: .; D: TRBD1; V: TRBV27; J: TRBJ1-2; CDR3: CASSFDRGYGYTF; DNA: TGTGCCAGCAGTTTCGACAGGGGGTATGGCTACACCTTC
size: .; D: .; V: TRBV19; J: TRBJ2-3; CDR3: CASSLSTDTQYF; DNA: TGTGCCAGTAGTCTCAGCACAGATACGCAGTATTTT
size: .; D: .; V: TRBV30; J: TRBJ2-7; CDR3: CAWSRQGGYEQYF; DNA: TGTGCCTGGAGTAGGCAGGGAGGCTACGAGCAGTACTTC
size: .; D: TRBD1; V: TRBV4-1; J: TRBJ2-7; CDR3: CASSLQEGADEQYF; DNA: TGCGCCAGCAGCCTACAAGAGGGGGCGGACGAGCAGTACTTC
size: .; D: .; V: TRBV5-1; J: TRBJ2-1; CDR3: CASSPPQYNEQFF; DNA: TGCGCCAGCAGCCCGCCACAGTACAATGAGCAGTTCTTC
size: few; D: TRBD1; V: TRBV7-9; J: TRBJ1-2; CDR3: CASSYSGQATLYGYTF; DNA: TGTGCCAGTTCTTACTCCGGACAGGCAACACTCTATGGCTACACCTTC
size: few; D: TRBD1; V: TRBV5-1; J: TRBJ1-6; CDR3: CASSLASRQGGNSPLHF; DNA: TGCGCCAGCAGCTTGGCCTCCCGCCAGGGGGGCAATTCACCCCTCCACTTT
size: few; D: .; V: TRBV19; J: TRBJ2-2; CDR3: CASSIWSTGELFF; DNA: TGTGCCAGTAGTATTTGGAGCACCGGGGAGCTGTTTTTT
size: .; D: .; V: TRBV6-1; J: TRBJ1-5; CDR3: CASSEEGQGGQPQHF; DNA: TGTGCCAGCAGCGAGGAAGGGCAGGGAGGCCAGCCCCAGCATTTT
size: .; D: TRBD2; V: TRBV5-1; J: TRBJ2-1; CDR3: CASSLTKRGGYNEQFF; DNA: TGCGCCAGCAGCTTGACCAAGCGGGGGGGTTACAATGAGCAGTTCTTC
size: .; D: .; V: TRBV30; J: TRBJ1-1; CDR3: CAWSVHRLEAFF; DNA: TGTGCCTGGAGTGTACACCGCCTTGAAGCTTTCTTT
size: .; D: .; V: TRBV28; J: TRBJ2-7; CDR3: CASSLQGLSYEQYF; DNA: TGTGCCAGCAGTTTGCAGGGCCTCTCCTACGAGCAGTACTTC
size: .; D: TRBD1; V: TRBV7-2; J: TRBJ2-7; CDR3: CASSRRGQGASYEQYF; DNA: TGTGCCAGCAGCCGACGGGGACAGGGGGCCTCCTACGAGCAGTACTTC
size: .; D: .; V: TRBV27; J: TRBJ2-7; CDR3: CASSPTGYEQYF; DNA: TGTGCCAGCAGTCCTACGGGGTACGAGCAGTACTTC
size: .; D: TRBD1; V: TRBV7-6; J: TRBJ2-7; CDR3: CASSFLIHRDSHSYEQYF; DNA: TGTGCCAGCAGCTTCCTCATTCACCGGGACAGTCACTCCTACGAGCAGTACTTC
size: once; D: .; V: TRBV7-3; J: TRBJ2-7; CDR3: CASSLAADGLYEQYF; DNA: TGTGCCAGCAGCCTCGCCGCGGATGGTCTTTACGAGCAGTACTTC
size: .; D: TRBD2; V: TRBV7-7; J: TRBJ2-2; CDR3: CATAIGLAGAPGELFF; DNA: TGTGCCACCGCAATCGGACTAGCGGGAGCCCCCGGGGAGCTGTTTTTT
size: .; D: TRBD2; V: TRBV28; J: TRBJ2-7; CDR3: CASSLNSGRGTYEQYF; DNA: TGTGCCAGCAGTTTAAATTCCGGGCGGGGGACCTACGAGCAGTACTTC
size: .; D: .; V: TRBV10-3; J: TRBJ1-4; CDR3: CAIMDGANEKLFF; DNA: TGTGCCATCATGGACGGGGCTAATGAAAAACTGTTTTTT
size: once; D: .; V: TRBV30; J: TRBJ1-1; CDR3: CAWMGWTANTEAFF; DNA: TGTGCCTGGATGGGGTGGACAGCGAACACTGAAGCTTTCTTT
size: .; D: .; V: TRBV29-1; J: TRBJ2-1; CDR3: CSASGGKYNEQFF; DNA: TGCAGCGCCTCAGGGGGGAAGTACAATGAGCAGTTCTTC
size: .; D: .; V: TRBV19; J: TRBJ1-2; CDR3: CASSIVPANYGYTF; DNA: TGTGCCAGTAGTATAGTACCGGCTAACTATGGCTACACCTTC
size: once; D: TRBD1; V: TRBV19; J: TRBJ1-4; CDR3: CASSSPGQGARGFEKLFF; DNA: TGTGCCAGTAGTTCCCCTGGACAGGGGGCGCGGGGTTTTGAAAAACTGTTTTTT
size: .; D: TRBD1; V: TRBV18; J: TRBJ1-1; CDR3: CASSRRQGPMNTEAFF; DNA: TGTGCCAGCTCACGGAGACAGGGTCCCATGAACACTGAAGCTTTCTTT
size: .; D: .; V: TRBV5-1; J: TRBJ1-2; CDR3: CASSLAWETREDGYTF; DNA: TGCGCCAGCAGCTTGGCCTGGGAGACCAGGGAGGATGGCTACACCTTC
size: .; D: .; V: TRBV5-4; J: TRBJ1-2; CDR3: CASSLGRGAGYTF; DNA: TGTGCCAGCAGCTTGGGTCGGGGGGCTGGCTACACCTTC
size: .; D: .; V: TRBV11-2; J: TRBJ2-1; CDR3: CASTNPAGGERYNEQFF; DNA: TGTGCCAGCACCAACCCCGCCGGAGGGGAGAGGTACAATGAGCAGTTCTTC
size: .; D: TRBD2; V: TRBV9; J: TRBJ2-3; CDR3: CASSGTSGSTNTQYF; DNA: TGTGCCAGCAGCGGGACTAGCGGGAGTACTAATACGCAGTATTTT
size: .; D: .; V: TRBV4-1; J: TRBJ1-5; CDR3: CASSPTFYNSNQPQHF; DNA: TGCGCCAGCAGCCCAACATTTTACAATAGCAATCAGCCCCAGCATTTT
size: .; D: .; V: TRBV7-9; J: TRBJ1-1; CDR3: CASTRGTEAFF; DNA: TGTGCCAGCACCCGAGGCACTGAAGCTTTCTTT
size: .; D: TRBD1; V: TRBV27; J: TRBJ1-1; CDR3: CASSLSRGGNTEAFF; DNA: TGTGCCAGCAGTTTATCGAGAGGGGGCAACACTGAAGCTTTCTTT
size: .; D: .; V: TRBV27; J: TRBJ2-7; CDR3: CASSLTSGGDSEQYF; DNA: TGTGCCAGCAGTTTAACAAGCGGAGGAGATTCCGAGCAGTACTTC
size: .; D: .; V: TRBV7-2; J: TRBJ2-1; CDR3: CASSQEVVYNEQFF; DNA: TGTGCCAGCAGCCAAGAGGTAGTTTACAATGAGCAGTTCTTC